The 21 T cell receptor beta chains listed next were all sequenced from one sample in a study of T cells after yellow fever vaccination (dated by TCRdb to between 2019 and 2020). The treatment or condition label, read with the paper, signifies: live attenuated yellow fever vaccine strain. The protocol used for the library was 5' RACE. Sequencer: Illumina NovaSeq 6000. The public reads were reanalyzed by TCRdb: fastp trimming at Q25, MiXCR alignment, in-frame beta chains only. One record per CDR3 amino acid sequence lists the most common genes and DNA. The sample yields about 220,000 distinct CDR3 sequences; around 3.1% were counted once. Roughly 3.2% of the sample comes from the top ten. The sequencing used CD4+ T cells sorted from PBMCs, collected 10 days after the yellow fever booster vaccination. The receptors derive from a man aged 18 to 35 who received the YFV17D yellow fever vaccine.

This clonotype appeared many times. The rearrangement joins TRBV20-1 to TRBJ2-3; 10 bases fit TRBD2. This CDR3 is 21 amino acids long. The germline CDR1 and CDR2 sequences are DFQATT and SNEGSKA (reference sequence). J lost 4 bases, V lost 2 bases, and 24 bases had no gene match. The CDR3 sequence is CSARPKGFSGGFLQGPDTQYF. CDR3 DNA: TGCAGTGCTAGACCTAAGGGATTTAGCGGGGGGTTCCTCCAGGGCCCAGATACGCAGTATTTT.

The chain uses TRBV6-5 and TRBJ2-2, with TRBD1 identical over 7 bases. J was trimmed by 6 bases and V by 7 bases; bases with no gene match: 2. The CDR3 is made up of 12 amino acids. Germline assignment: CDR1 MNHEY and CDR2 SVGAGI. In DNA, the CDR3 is TGTGCCAGCAATCAGGGGGCCGGGGAGCTGTTTTTT. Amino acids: CASNQGAGELFF.

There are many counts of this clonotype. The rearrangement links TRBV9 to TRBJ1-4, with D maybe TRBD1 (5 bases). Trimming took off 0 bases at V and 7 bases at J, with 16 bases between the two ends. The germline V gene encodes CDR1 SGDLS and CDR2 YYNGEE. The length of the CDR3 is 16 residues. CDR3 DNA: TGTGCCAGCAGCGTAGGTTTAGACGGGGCGGGTGAAAAACTGTTTTTT. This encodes CASSVGLDGAGEKLFF.

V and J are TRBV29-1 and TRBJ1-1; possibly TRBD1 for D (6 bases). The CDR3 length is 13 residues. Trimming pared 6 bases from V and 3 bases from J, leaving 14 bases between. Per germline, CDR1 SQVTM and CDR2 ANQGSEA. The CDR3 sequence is CSVTGRFDTEAFF. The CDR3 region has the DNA TGCAGCGTAACAGGGCGGTTTGACACTGAAGCTTTCTTT.

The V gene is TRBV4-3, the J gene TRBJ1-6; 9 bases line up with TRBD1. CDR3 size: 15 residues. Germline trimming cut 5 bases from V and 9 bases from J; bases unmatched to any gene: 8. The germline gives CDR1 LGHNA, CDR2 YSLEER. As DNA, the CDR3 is TGCGCCAGCAGCGAACAGGGGGCCTCAGGTTCACCCCTCCACTTT. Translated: CASSEQGASGSPLHF.

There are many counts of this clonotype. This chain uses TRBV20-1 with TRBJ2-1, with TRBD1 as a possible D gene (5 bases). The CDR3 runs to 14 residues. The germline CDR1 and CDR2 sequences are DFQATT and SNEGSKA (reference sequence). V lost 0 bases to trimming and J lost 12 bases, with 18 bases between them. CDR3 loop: CSARDPQSSGSQFF. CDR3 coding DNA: TGCAGTGCTAGAGATCCACAAAGTTCAGGGTCGCAGTTCTTC.

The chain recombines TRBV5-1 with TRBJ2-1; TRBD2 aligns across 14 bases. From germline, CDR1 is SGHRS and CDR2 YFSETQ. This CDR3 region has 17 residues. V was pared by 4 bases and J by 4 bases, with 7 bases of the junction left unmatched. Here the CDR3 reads CASSTGTSGGVYNEQFF. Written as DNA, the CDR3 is TGCGCCAGCAGCACGGGGACTAGCGGGGGTGTATACAATGAGCAGTTCTTC.

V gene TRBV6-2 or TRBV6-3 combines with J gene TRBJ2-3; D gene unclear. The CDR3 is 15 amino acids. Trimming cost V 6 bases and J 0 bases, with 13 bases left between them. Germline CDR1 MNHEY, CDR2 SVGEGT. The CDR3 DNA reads TGTGCCAGCAGCTACGGAAGGGATAGCACAGATACGCAGTATTTT. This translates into CASSYGRDSTDTQYF.

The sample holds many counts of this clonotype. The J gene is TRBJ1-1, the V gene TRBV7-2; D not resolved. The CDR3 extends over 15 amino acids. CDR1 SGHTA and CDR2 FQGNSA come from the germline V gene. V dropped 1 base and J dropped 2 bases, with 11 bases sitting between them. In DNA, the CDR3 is TGTGCCAGCAGCTTAGGCCCACGCGGAAACACTGAAGCTTTCTTT. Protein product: CASSLGPRGNTEAFF.

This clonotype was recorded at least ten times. Here the CDR3 DNA reads TGCAGTGCTAGCCCCCCCTTCGGACAGGGGGAGGTAAATGAGCAGTTCTTC. Amino acid sequence: CSASPPFGQGEVNEQFF. The rearrangement links TRBV20-1 to TRBJ2-1; 10 nucleotides match TRBD1. Germline trimming cut 3 bases from V and 7 bases from J; bases unmatched to any gene: 15. The CDR3 is made up of 17 amino acids. Germline loops: CDR1 DFQATT, CDR2 SNEGSKA (reference sequence).

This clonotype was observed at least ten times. The DNA of the CDR3 is TGTGCCAGCAGCTCACAGGGGAATCAGCCCCAGCATTTT. Protein: CASSSQGNQPQHF. The chain joins TRBV5-5 to TRBJ1-5, with 7 bases fitting TRBD1. V lost 3 bases to trimming and J lost 4 bases; unmatched junction nucleotides: 1. The CDR3 has 13 amino acids. The germline gives CDR1 SGHKS, CDR2 YYEKEE (reference sequence).

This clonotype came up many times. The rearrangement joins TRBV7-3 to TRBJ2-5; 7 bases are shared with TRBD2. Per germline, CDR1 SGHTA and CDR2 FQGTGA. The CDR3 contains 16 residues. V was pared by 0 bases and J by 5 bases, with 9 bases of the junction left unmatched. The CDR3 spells CASSLTGGSSRETQYF. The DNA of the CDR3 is TGTGCCAGCAGCTTAACCGGGGGGAGTTCTCGGGAGACCCAGTACTTC.

CDR3 protein: CASMGPGGEQYV. CDR3 DNA: TGTGCCAGCATGGGACCTGGGGGTGAGCAGTACGTC. The V and J genes are TRBV5-5 and TRBJ2-7; either TRBD1 or TRBD2 may fit D (5 bases each). Trimming removed 6 bases at V and 7 bases at J, with 14 bases between. Per the germline V gene, CDR1 is SGHKS and CDR2 is YYEKEE (reference sequence). This CDR3 is built from 12 residues.

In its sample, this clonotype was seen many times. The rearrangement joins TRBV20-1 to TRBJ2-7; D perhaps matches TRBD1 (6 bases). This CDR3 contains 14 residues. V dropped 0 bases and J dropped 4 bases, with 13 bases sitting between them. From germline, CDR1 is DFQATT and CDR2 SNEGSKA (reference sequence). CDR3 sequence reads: CSARDPTGRYEQYF. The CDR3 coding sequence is TGCAGTGCTAGAGATCCCACAGGGAGATACGAGCAGTACTTC.

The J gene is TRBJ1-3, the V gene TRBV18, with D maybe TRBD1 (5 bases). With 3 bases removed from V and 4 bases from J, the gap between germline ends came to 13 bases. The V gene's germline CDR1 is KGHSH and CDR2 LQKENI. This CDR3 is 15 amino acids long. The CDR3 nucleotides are TGTGCCAGCTCACCCGCCCAGGGCCGGGGAAACACCATATATTTT. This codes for CASSPAQGRGNTIYF.

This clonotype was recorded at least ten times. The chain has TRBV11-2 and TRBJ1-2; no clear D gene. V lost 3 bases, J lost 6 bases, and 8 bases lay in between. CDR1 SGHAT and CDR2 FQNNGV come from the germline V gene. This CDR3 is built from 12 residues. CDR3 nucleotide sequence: TGTGCCAGCAGCTTCGGGGAGCATGGCTACACCTTC. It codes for CASSFGEHGYTF.

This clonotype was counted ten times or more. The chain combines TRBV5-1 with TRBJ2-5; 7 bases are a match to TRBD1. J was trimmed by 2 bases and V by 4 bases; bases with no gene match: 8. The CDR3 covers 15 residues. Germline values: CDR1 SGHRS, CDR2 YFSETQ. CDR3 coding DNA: TGCGCCAGCAGCCAGAGAGGGGGACAGCAAGAGACCCAGTACTTC. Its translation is CASSQRGGQQETQYF.

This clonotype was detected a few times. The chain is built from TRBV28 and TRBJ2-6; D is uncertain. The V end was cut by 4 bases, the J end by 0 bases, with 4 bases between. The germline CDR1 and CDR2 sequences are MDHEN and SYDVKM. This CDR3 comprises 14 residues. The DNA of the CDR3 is TGTGCCAGCAGTTCATTCTCTGGGGCCAACGTCCTGACTTTC. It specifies CASSSFSGANVLTF.

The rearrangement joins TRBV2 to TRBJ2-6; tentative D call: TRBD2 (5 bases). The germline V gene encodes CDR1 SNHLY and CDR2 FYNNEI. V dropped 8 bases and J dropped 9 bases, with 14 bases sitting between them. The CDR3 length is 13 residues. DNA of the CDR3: TGTGCCAGCGCTCGAGGGCAGGACAACGTCCTGACTTTC. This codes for CASARGQDNVLTF.

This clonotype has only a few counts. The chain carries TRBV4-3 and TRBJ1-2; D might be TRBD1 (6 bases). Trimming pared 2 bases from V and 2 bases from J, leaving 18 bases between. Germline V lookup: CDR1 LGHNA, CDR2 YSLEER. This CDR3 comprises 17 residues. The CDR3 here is CASSQLRAGDSNYGYTF. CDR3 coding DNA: TGCGCCAGCAGCCAACTAAGGGCAGGGGATAGCAACTATGGCTACACCTTC.

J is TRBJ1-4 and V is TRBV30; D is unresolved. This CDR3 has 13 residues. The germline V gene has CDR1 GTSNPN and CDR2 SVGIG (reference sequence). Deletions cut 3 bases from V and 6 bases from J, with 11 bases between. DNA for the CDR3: TGTGCCTGGAGCCGTCGGGCTGATGAAAAACTGTTTTTT. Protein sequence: CAWSRRADEKLFF.